The T cell receptor (beta chain) described here comes from a study of human T cells and chemical hapten exposure. The study's findings and limits: In the PT1 data, expanded TCR counts showed a positive correlation with patch test score.

Per the study methods: Per-sample TCR counts ranged from about 20,000 to 690,600, median approximately 98,000. Using its own MiXCR run on the RACE reads, TCRdb lists one record per CDR3 protein. The V and J calls here are based on TCRdb, not the publication. The top ten clones hold about 1.9% of a sample with tens of thousands of distinct CDR3 sequences, 10% to 15% of them seen once. Sample time point: pre-sensitization, week 0. The sample's treatment: therapeutic diphenylcyclopropenone sensitization with weekly scalp DPC. Extraction yielded total RNA from whole blood (unfractionated). Germline CDR1 is DFQATT and CDR2 is SNEGSKA (reference sequence). Deletions cut 1 base from V and 0 bases from J, with 7 bases between. The CDR3 is made up of 15 amino acids. This clonotype was picked up many times. Antigen specificity is unknown.

The TCR sequence derives from a woman in her 40s with alopecia areata. Some clones in this sample may be carry-over from other donors' samples. The sequencing here drew on whole blood, taken in connection with sensitization to the hapten diphenylcyclopropenone (DPC). The chain uses TRBV20-1 and TRBJ1-6, with D possibly being TRBD1 (5 bases). The CDR3, as DNA: TGCAGTGCTAGAGCAGGGAGCTCCTATAATTCACCCCTCCACTTT. Translation: CSARAGSSYNSPLHF.